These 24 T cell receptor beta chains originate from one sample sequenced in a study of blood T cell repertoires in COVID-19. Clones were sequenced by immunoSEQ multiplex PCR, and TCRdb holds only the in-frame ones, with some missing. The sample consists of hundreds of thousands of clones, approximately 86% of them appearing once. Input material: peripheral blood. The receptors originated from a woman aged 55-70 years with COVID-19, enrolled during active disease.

As DNA, the CDR3 is TGTGCCAGCAGCTCCGTAGAAGGAGCGGGGGGACCTAACTCCTACGAGCAGTACTTC. This translates into CASSSVEGAGGPNSYEQYF. J is TRBJ2-7 and V is TRBV11-2; 9 nucleotides match TRBD2. The V and J ends lost 4 bases and 0 bases, in that order; junction bases with no gene match: 16. CDR1 SGHAT and CDR2 FQNNGV come from the germline V gene. This CDR3 contains 19 residues. Based on the CDR3 plus reference TRBV11-2 and TRBJ2-7, the full variable domain is EAGVAQSPRYKIIEKRQSVAFWCNPISGHATLYWYQQILGQGPKLLIQFQNNGVVDDSQLPKDRFSAERLKGVDSTLKIQPAKLEDSAVYLCASSSVEGAGGPNSYEQYFGPGTRLTVT.

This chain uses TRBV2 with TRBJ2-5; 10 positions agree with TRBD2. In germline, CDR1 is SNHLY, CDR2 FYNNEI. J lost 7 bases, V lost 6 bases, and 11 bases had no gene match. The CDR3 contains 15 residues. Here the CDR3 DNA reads TGTGCCAGCAGAATTAGCGGGGGGCTACCGGGGACCCAGTACTTC. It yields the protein CASRISGGLPGTQYF.

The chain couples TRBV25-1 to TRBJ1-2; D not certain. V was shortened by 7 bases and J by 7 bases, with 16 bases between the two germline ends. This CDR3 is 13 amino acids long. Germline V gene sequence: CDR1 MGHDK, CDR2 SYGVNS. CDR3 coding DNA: TGTGCCAGCAAGCACGCGGGGTCTCGTGGCTACACCTTC. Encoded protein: CASKHAGSRGYTF.

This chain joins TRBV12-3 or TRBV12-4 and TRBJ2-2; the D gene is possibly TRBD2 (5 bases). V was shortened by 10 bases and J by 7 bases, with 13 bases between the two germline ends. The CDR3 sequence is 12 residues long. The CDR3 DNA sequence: TGTGCCATACGGCTAGGAGGCGGGGAGCTGTTTTTT. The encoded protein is CAIRLGGGELFF.

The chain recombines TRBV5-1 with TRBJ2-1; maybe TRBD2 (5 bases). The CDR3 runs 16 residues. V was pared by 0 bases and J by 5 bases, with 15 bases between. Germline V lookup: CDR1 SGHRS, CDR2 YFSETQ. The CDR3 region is CASSLVRERPNNEQFF. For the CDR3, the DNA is TGCGCCAGCAGCTTGGTGCGAGAGCGGCCTAACAATGAGCAGTTCTTC.

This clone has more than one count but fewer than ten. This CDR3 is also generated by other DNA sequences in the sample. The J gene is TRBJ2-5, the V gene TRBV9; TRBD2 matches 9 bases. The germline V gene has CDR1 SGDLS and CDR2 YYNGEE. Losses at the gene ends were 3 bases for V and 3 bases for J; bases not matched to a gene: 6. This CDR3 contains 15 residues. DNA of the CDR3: TGTGCCAGCAGCGGCGGGGGGGCCTTGGAAGAGACCCAGTACTTC. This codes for CASSGGGALEETQYF.

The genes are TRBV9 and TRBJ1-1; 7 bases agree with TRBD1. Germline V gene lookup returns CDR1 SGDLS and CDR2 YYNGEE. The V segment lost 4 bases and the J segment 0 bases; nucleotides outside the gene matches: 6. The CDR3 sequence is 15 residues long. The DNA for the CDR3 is TGTGCCAGCAGCACAGGGGTCCAATTGAACACTGAAGCTTTCTTT. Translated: CASSTGVQLNTEAFF.

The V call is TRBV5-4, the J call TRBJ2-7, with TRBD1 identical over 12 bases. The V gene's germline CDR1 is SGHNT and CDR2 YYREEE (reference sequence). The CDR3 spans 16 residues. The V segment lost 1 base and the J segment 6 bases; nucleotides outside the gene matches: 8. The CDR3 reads CASSLRDRDRGLEQYF. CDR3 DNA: TGTGCCAGCAGCTTGAGGGACCGGGACAGGGGGCTCGAGCAGTACTTC. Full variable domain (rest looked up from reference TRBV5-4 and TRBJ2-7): ETGVTQSPTHLIKTRGQQVTLRCSSQSGHNTVSWYQQALGQGPQFIFQYYREEENGRGNFPPRFSGLQFPNYSSELNVNALELDDSALYLCASSLRDRDRGLEQYFGPGTRLTVT.

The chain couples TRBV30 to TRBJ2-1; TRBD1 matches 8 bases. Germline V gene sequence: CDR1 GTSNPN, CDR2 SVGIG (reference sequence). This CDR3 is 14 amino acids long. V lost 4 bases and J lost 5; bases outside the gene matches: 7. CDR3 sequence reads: CAWNQGQVNNEQFF. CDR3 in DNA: TGTGCCTGGAACCAGGGACAGGTGAACAATGAGCAGTTCTTC. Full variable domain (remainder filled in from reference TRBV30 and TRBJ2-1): SQTIHQWPATLVQPVGSPLSLECTVEGTSNPNLYWYRQAAGRGLQLLFYSVGIGQISSEVPQNLSASRPQDRQFILSSKKLLLSDSGFYLCAWNQGQVNNEQFFGPGTRLTVL.

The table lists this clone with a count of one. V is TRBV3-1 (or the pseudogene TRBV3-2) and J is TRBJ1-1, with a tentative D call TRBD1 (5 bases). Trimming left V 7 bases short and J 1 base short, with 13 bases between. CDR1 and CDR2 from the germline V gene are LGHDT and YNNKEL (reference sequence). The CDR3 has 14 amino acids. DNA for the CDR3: TGTGCCAGCACCTCTTCGGACAAGAACACTGAAGCTTTCTTT. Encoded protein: CASTSSDKNTEAFF.

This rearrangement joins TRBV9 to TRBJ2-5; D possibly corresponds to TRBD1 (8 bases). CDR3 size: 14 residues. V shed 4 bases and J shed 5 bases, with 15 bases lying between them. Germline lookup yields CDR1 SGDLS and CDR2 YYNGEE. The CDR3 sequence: CASSPTGGGETQYF. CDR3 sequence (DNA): TGTGCCAGCAGCCCCACAGGGGGAGGGGAGACCCAGTACTTC.

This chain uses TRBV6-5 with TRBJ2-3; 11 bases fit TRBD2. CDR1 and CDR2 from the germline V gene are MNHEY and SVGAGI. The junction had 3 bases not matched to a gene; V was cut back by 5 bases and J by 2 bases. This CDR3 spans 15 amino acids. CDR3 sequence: CASSRTSGYTDTQYF. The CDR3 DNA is TGTGCCAGCAGTCGGACTAGCGGGTACACAGATACGCAGTATTTT.

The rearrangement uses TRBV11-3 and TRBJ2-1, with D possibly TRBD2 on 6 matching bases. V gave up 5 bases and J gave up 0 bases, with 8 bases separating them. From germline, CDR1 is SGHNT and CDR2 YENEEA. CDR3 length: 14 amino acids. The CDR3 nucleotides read TGTGCCAGCAGCAAGGAGGGCTCCTACAATGAGCAGTTCTTC. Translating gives CASSKEGSYNEQFF.

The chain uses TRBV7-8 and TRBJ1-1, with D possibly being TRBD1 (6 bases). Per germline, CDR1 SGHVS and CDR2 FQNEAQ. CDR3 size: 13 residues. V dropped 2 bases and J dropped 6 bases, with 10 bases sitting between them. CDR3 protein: CASSLFGQPEAFF. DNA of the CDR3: TGTGCCAGCAGCTTATTCGGACAGCCTGAAGCTTTCTTT.

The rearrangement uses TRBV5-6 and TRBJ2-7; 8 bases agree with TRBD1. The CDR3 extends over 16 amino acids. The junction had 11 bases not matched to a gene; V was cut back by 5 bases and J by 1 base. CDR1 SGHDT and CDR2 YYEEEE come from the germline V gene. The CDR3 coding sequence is TGTGCCAGCAGTTATGGGCTGCGACAGGGGTCCTACGAGCAGTACTTC. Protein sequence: CASSYGLRQGSYEQYF.

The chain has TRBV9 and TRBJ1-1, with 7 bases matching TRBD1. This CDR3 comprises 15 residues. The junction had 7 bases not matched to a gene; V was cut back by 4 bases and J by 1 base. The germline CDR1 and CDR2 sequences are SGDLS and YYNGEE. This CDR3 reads CASSSDWTGNTEAFF. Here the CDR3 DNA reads TGTGCCAGCAGCTCCGATTGGACAGGGAACACTGAAGCTTTCTTT. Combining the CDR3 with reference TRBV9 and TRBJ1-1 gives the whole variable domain DSGVTQTPKHLITATGQRVTLRCSPRSGDLSVYWYQQSLDQGLQFLIQYYNGEERAKGNILERFSAQQFPDLHSELNLSSLELGDSALYFCASSSDWTGNTEAFFGQGTRLTVV.

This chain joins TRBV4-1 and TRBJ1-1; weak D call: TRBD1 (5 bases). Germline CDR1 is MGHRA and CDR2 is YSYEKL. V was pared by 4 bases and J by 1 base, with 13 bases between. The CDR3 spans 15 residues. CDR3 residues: CASSPGGGWNTEAFF. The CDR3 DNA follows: TGCGCCAGCAGCCCTGGCGGGGGTTGGAACACTGAAGCTTTCTTT.

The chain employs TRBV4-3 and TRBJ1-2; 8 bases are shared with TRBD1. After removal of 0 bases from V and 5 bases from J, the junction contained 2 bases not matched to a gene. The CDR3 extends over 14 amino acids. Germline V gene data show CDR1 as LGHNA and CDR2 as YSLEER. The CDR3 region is CASSQDRTGYGYTF. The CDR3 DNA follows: TGCGCCAGCAGCCAAGACAGGACAGGGTATGGCTACACCTTC.

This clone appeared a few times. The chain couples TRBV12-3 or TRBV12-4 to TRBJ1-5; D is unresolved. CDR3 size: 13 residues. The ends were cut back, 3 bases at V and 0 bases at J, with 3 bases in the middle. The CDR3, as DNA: TGTGCCAGCAGTTTTTATAGCAATCAGCCCCAGCATTTT. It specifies CASSFYSNQPQHF.

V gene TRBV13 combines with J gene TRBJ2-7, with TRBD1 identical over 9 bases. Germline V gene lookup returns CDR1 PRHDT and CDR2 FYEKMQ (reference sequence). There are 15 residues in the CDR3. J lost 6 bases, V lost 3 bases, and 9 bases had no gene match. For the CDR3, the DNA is TGTGCCAGCAGCTTCCGGGACAGGGAAGTTGGCGAGCAGTACTTC. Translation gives CASSFRDREVGEQYF.

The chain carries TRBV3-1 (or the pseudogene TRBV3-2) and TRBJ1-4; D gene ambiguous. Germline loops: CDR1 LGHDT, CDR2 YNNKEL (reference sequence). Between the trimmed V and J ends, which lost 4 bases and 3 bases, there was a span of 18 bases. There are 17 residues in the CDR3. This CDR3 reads CASSRSSSRIANEKLFF. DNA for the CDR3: TGTGCCAGCAGCCGTTCGTCCTCCCGTATTGCTAATGAAAAACTGTTTTTT.

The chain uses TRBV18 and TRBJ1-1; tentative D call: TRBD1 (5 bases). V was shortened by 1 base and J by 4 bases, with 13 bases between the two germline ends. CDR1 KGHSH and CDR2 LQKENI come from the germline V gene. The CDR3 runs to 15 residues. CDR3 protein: CASSPRSVRGTEAFF. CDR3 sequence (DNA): TGTGCCAGCTCACCACGATCTGTTAGGGGCACTGAAGCTTTCTTT.

Here the CDR3 DNA reads TGTGCCAGCAGCTTGGAGGTGGCGGGGGGGCATCCCATAGATACGCAGTATTTT. Protein product: CASSLEVAGGHPIDTQYF. The J gene is TRBJ2-3, the V gene TRBV11-2; 9 nucleotides agree with TRBD2. J gave up 5 bases and V 3 bases, and 15 bases lay outside the gene matches. There are 18 residues in the CDR3. Germline values: CDR1 SGHAT, CDR2 FQNNGV.

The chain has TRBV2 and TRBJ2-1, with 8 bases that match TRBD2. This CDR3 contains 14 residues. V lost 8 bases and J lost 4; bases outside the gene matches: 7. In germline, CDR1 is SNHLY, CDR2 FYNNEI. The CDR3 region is CASRAGGGYNEQFF. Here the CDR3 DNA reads TGTGCCAGCCGGGCAGGCGGGGGGTACAATGAGCAGTTCTTC.